This passage covers 21 T cell receptor beta chains from one sample sequenced in a study of T cell repertoires in ileal Crohn's disease. Some clones are missing from TCRdb's copy, which holds only in-frame ones; the method was immunoSEQ multiplex PCR. The data show over 14,000 clones, 80% seen once. The sequencing sample was made of ileal tissue. The source is an adult with Crohn's disease.

This clone was picked up a small number of times. The rearrangement joins TRBV18 to TRBJ2-2; D perhaps matches TRBD2 (6 bases). Looked up from germline, CDR1 is KGHSH and CDR2 is LQKENI. CDR3 length: 15 amino acids. Trimming took 3 bases from V and 5 from J, leaving 13 bases between them. The CDR3 DNA follows: TGTGCCAGCTCACCTAACACCGCGGGAACCGGGGAGCTGTTTTTT. The encoded protein is CASSPNTAGTGELFF.

This chain uses TRBV5-4 with TRBJ2-5, with TRBD2 matching over 8 bases. Looked up from germline, CDR1 is SGHNT and CDR2 is YYREEE (reference sequence). The J segment lost 1 base and the V segment lost 4 bases, leaving 9 bases of the junction unmatched. The CDR3 runs 16 residues. CDR3 coding DNA: TGTGCCAGCAGCGGGGTGGCGGGGGGCCTCCAAGAGACCCAGTACTTC. As protein: CASSGVAGGLQETQYF. Full variable domain (missing parts from reference TRBV5-4 and TRBJ2-5): ETGVTQSPTHLIKTRGQQVTLRCSSQSGHNTVSWYQQALGQGPQFIFQYYREEENGRGNFPPRFSGLQFPNYSSELNVNALELDDSALYLCASSGVAGGLQETQYFGPGTRLLVL.

V usage is TRBV7-9 and J usage is TRBJ2-7, with 12 bases matching TRBD1. Germline loops: CDR1 SEHNR, CDR2 FQNEAQ (reference sequence). The J segment lost 2 bases and the V segment lost 2 bases, leaving 7 bases of the junction unmatched. The CDR3 consists of 17 residues. In DNA, the CDR3 is TGTGCCAGCAGCTTATATTACGGGACAGGGGGCCCCTACGAGCAGTACGTC. It codes for CASSLYYGTGGPYEQYV.

DNA for the CDR3: TGTGCCAGTAGTACGACAGGGGGAAGGTACACCGGGGAGCTGTTTTTT. Protein product: CASSTTGGRYTGELFF. The chain has TRBV19 and TRBJ2-2; 9 bases fit TRBD1. The V and J ends lost 4 bases and 3 bases, in that order; junction bases with no gene match: 6. Germline lookup yields CDR1 LNHDA and CDR2 SQIVND (reference sequence). This CDR3 is built from 16 residues.

The rearrangement uses TRBV23-1 and TRBJ1-5; D gene uncertain. TRBV23-1 is treated as an ORF (open reading frame) with a function not yet certain. Trimming removed 3 bases at V and 7 bases at J, with 31 bases between. CDR3 size: 20 residues. Written as DNA, the CDR3 is TGCGCCAGCAGTCAGCCTCGGCCCTCAGACAATGGTTTTGATAACCAGCCCCAGCATTTT. This codes for CASSQPRPSDNGFDNQPQHF.

Points on this clone: The same CDR3 can be traced to other DNA sequences in this sample. The J gene is TRBJ1-2, the V gene TRBV14, with unresolved D. Germline loops: CDR1 SGHDN, CDR2 FVKESK. This CDR3 has 15 amino acids. V shed 1 base and J shed 2 bases, with 11 bases lying between them. The DNA for the CDR3 is TGTGCCAGCAGCCAAGTGGGCGGGTTGAACTATGGCTACACCTTC. Amino acid sequence: CASSQVGGLNYGYTF.

This sequence joins TRBV5-4 and TRBJ1-2; 8 bases align to TRBD1. Looked up from germline, CDR1 is SGHNT and CDR2 is YYREEE (reference sequence). With 4 bases clipped from V and 8 bases from J, the junction kept 7 bases outside the gene matches. The CDR3 contains 13 residues. The chain's CDR3 is CASSLGQVIGYTF. Written as DNA, the CDR3 is TGTGCCAGCAGCCTGGGACAGGTAATAGGCTACACCTTC. Drawing the rest from reference TRBV5-4 and TRBJ1-2, the complete variable domain is ETGVTQSPTHLIKTRGQQVTLRCSSQSGHNTVSWYQQALGQGPQFIFQYYREEENGRGNFPPRFSGLQFPNYSSELNVNALELDDSALYLCASSLGQVIGYTFGSGTRLTVV.

CDR3 loop: CAWSVTGAHGYTF. The CDR3 bases are TGTGCCTGGAGTGTAACAGGGGCTCATGGCTACACCTTC. The V gene is TRBV30, the J gene TRBJ1-2; 7 nucleotides line up with TRBD1. J lost 6 bases, V lost 0 bases, and 4 bases had no gene match. The germline V gene encodes CDR1 GTSNPN and CDR2 SVGIG (reference sequence). This CDR3 region has 13 residues.

V gene TRBV30 combines with J gene TRBJ2-7, with D possibly matching TRBD1 (6 bases). Trimming removed 1 base at V and 0 bases at J, with 13 bases between. Per germline, CDR1 GTSNPN and CDR2 SVGIG (reference sequence). The CDR3 runs to 15 residues. CDR3 residues: CAWSGPTGLSYEQYF. The CDR3, as DNA: TGTGCCTGGAGTGGACCGACAGGCCTCTCCTACGAGCAGTACTTC. Full variable domain (remainder filled in from reference TRBV30 and TRBJ2-7): SQTIHQWPATLVQPVGSPLSLECTVEGTSNPNLYWYRQAAGRGLQLLFYSVGIGQISSEVPQNLSASRPQDRQFILSSKKLLLSDSGFYLCAWSGPTGLSYEQYFGPGTRLTVT.

The gene calls are TRBV5-4 and TRBJ1-1; weak D call: TRBD1 (5 bases). Germline CDR1 SGHNT, CDR2 YYREEE (reference sequence). The ends were cut back, 0 bases at V and 1 base at J, with 10 bases in the middle. This CDR3 comprises 15 residues. CDR3 bases: TGTGCCAGCAGCTTGGCCGGGGGTAAGAACACTGAAGCTTTCTTT. Amino acids: CASSLAGGKNTEAFF. Full variable domain (outside the CDR3, taken from reference TRBV5-4 and TRBJ1-1): ETGVTQSPTHLIKTRGQQVTLRCSSQSGHNTVSWYQQALGQGPQFIFQYYREEENGRGNFPPRFSGLQFPNYSSELNVNALELDDSALYLCASSLAGGKNTEAFFGQGTRLTVV.

This clone has just one count. This chain links TRBV7-9 with TRBJ1-2; D is perhaps TRBD1 (6 bases). CDR3 length: 14 residues. CDR1 SEHNR and CDR2 FQNEAQ come from the germline V gene (reference sequence). Trimming removed 2 bases from V and 8 bases from J, with 15 bases in between. This chain's CDR3 is CASSLLGRGWGYTF. DNA of the CDR3: TGTGCCAGCAGCTTATTAGGCAGGGGTTGGGGCTACACCTTC. Full variable domain (remainder filled in from reference TRBV7-9 and TRBJ1-2): DTGVSQNPRHKITKRGQNVTFRCDPISEHNRLYWYRQTLGQGPEFLTYFQNEAQLEKSRLLSDRFSAERPKGSFSTLEIQRTEQGDSAMYLCASSLLGRGWGYTFGSGTRLTVV.

V gene TRBV2 combines with J gene TRBJ2-1; TRBD2 aligns across 7 bases. The CDR3 spans 15 residues. The V segment lost 3 bases and the J segment 6 bases; nucleotides outside the gene matches: 8. Germline V gene data show CDR1 as SNHLY and CDR2 as FYNNEI. As DNA, the CDR3 is TGTGCCAGCAGTGATTGGGGCGGGAGAGTCAATGAGCAGTTCTTC. It is translated as CASSDWGGRVNEQFF.

This clone is a singleton in its sample. The rearrangement uses TRBV4-2 and TRBJ1-4, with a possible D match to TRBD1 (5 bases). The germline V gene encodes CDR1 LGHNA and CDR2 YNFKEQ. V lost 4 bases to trimming and J lost 12 bases, with 15 bases between them. This CDR3 contains 13 residues. CDR3 sequence (DNA): TGTGCCAGCAGCCGTTGGGACCGGGAGGAACTGTTTTTT. Protein: CASSRWDREELFF.

The gene calls are TRBV27 and TRBJ2-1; weak D call: TRBD1 (5 bases). Germline CDR1 is MNHEY and CDR2 is SMNVEV (reference sequence). Between the trimmed V and J ends, which lost 8 bases and 15 bases, there was a span of 26 bases. This CDR3 region has 14 residues. This chain's CDR3 is CASCLGLRSPLVFF. The CDR3 DNA reads as TGTGCCAGCTGCTTGGGGCTGAGGTCACCACTGGTGTTCTTC.

This sequence joins TRBV6-5 and TRBJ1-1, with D hard to call. This CDR3 contains 15 residues. The germline V gene has CDR1 MNHEY and CDR2 SVGAGI. Trimming shortened V by 4 bases and J by 0 bases, and 12 bases separated the two germline ends. CDR3 region: CASSSNTGVNTEAFF. The CDR3 DNA is TGTGCCAGCAGTTCCAACACCGGGGTGAACACTGAAGCTTTCTTT.

The J gene is TRBJ2-3, the V gene TRBV11-3, with D tentatively TRBD2 (6 bases). CDR1 is SGHNT and CDR2 is YENEEA in the germline V gene. The CDR3 runs to 13 residues. V lost 1 base and J lost 7, with 9 bases in between. The CDR3 here is CASSLGAGNTQYF. CDR3 coding DNA: TGTGCCAGCAGCTTAGGCGCGGGGAATACGCAGTATTTT.

CDR3 sequence reads: CASSLYVGVKETQYF. The CDR3 bases are TGCGCCAGCAGCTTGTATGTAGGGGTCAAAGAGACCCAGTACTTC. The chain uses TRBV5-1 and TRBJ2-5; weak D call: TRBD1 (5 bases). With 1 base removed from V and 3 bases from J, the gap between germline ends came to 13 bases. This CDR3 comprises 15 residues. Looked up from germline, CDR1 is SGHRS and CDR2 is YFSETQ.

This clone ranks as medium-sized. This chain uses TRBV11-2 with TRBJ2-7, with 8 bases fitting TRBD1. This CDR3 spans 15 amino acids. V was pared by 3 bases and J by 2 bases, with 6 bases of the junction left unmatched. Germline CDR1 is SGHAT and CDR2 is FQNNGV. DNA for the CDR3: TGTGCCAGCAGCTTCGAGCAGGGGGCGACCTACGAGCAGTACTTC. The encoded protein is CASSFEQGATYEQYF.

The chain couples TRBV30 to TRBJ2-1, with 7 bases that match TRBD2. In germline, CDR1 is GTSNPN, CDR2 SVGIG (reference sequence). The CDR3 covers 14 residues. This CDR3 is CASDPTGGHNEQFF. The CDR3 DNA sequence: TGTGCTTCCGACCCTACGGGGGGACACAATGAGCAGTTCTTC.

To note about this clone: Other DNA sequences of this sample code for an identical CDR3. The chain joins TRBV10-2 to TRBJ1-5, with 7 bases that match TRBD1. The V segment lost 4 bases and the J segment 3 bases; nucleotides outside the gene matches: 3. CDR1 and CDR2 from the germline V gene are WSHSY and SAAADI. This CDR3 region has 14 residues. The CDR3 coding sequence is TGCGCCAGCAGTGCGGACAGGCTCAATCAGCCCCAGCATTTT. Translating gives CASSADRLNQPQHF.

The chain is built from TRBV4-2 and TRBJ2-7; 8 bases are a match to TRBD2. Germline CDR1 is LGHNA and CDR2 is YNFKEQ. Trimming cost V 0 bases and J 3 bases; bases outside gene matches: 16. CDR3 size: 19 residues. Here the CDR3 reads CASSQERVVAGPSFYEQYF. For the CDR3, the DNA is TGTGCCAGCAGCCAAGAAAGGGTAGTAGCGGGGCCCTCTTTCTACGAGCAGTACTTC.